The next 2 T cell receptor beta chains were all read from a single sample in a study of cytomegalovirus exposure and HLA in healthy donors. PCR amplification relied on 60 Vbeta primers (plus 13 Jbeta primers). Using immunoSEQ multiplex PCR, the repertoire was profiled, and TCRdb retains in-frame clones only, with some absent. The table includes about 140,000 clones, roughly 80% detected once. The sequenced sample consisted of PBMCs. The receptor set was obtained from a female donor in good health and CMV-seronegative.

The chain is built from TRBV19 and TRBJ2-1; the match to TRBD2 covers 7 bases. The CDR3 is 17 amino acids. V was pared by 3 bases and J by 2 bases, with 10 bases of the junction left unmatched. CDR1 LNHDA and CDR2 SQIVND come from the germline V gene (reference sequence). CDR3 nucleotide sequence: TGTGCCAGTAGTATCATGGGGGGGAGCAATACCTACAATGAGCAGTTCTTC. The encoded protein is CASSIMGGSNTYNEQFF.

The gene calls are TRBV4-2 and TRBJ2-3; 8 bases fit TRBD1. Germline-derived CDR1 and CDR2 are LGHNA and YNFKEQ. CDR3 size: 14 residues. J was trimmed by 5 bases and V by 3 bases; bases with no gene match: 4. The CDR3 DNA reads TGTGCCAGCAGCCAGGACAGGGTAAAAGATACGCAGTATTTT. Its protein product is CASSQDRVKDTQYF.